These T cell receptor beta chains were read from a single sample in a study of T cells in Graves' hyperthyroidism and ophthalmopathy. TCRdb re-called the multiplex PCR reads with MiXCR, one entry per CDR3 protein. The sample shows some 770,000 distinct CDR3 sequences, roughly 15% of them seen only once. The sequencing sample was made of blood. These receptors were collected from a man aged 18 to 30 with Graves' hyperthyroidism. The CDR3 runs from the conserved cysteine through the conserved F or W. D genes are given only for firm matches. Clone size, where shown, is once, few, many, or a class for clones that have expanded.

TRBV6-6	TRBJ2-1	NA	15	few	CASSYAGGPRNEQFF	TGTGCCAGCAGTTACGCCGGGGGCCCGCGCAATGAGCAGTTCTTC
TRBV6-1	TRBJ2-7	NA	14	many	CASSGGLNQDEQYF	TGTGCCAGCAGTGGGGGACTCAACCAGGACGAGCAGTACTTC
TRBV20-1	TRBJ2-5	TRBD2	14	few	CSARVGLAEETQYF	TGCAGTGCTAGAGTGGGACTAGCGGAAGAGACCCAGTACTTC
TRBV7-2	TRBJ2-7	TRBD2	15	NA	CASSLRLAGEYEQYF	TGTGCCAGCAGCTTGAGACTAGCGGGAGAATACGAGCAGTACTTC
TRBV20-1	TRBJ2-3	NA	12	NA	CSAGPVWDTQYF	TGCAGTGCTGGACCTGTTTGGGATACGCAGTATTTT
TRBV6-2/TRBV6-3	TRBJ2-1	TRBD2	14	few	CASSYGRELDEQFF	TGTGCCAGCAGTTACGGGCGGGAGTTGGATGAGCAGTTCTTC
TRBV2	TRBJ2-2	NA	14	NA	CASSEAPRARELFF	TGTGCCAGCAGTGAGGCTCCCCGGGCCCGGGAGCTGTTTTTT
TRBV30	TRBJ1-3	TRBD1	18	many	CAWSGGTGATFSGNTIYF	TGTGCCTGGAGTGGAGGGACAGGTGCTACATTCTCTGGAAACACCATATATTTT
TRBV6-1	TRBJ1-1	NA	15	few	CASSPRYRESTEAFF	TGTGCCAGCAGTCCCCGTTATAGGGAGAGTACTGAAGCTTTCTTT
TRBV28	TRBJ2-5	TRBD1	13	many	CASSRDRAETQYF	TGTGCCAGCAGCCGTGACAGGGCAGAGACCCAGTACTTC
TRBV20-1	TRBJ2-3	NA	14	NA	CSARFLGATDTQYF	TGCAGTGCTAGATTTCTGGGGGCCACAGATACGCAGTATTTT
TRBV7-6	TRBJ2-7	TRBD2	14	few	CASSPREGYYEQYF	TGTGCCAGCAGCCCTAGGGAGGGTTACTACGAGCAGTACTTC
TRBV7-2	TRBJ2-1	NA	15	few	CASRAGTLSYNEQFF	TGTGCCAGCAGAGCCGGGACACTGAGTTACAATGAGCAGTTCTTC
TRBV12-5	TRBJ2-3	TRBD2	17	NA	CASGLVRKRELADTQCF	TGTGCTAGTGGTTTGGTACGGAAGCGGGAGTTAGCAGATACGCAGTGTTTT
TRBV2	TRBJ2-7	NA	14	NA	CASMRAGGLYEQYF	TGTGCCAGCATGAGGGCAGGAGGACTCTACGAGCAGTACTTC
TRBV4-2	TRBJ1-3	TRBD1	17	few	CASSQDRQGAAGNTIYF	TGTGCCAGCAGCCAAGATCGCCAGGGGGCAGCGGGAAACACCATATATTTT
TRBV28	TRBJ1-1	NA	15	few	CASSFRTVMNTEAFF	TGTGCCAGCAGTTTCCGGACGGTCATGAACACTGAAGCTTTCTTT
TRBV2	TRBJ2-5	NA	13	many	CASSENQRETQYF	TGTGCCAGCAGTGAAAACCAGCGAGAGACCCAGTACTTC
TRBV6-1	TRBJ2-7	NA	14	many	CASSEFPGNYEQYF	TGTGCCAGCAGTGAATTTCCAGGTAACTACGAGCAGTACTTC
TRBV27	TRBJ1-5	NA	15	few	CASSPWHSSNQPQHF	TGTGCCAGCAGCCCTTGGCACAGTAGCAATCAGCCCCAGCATTTT
TRBV2	TRBJ2-1	NA	13	NA	CASFSSTGNEQFF	TGTGCCAGCTTCTCATCGACCGGGAATGAGCAGTTCTTC
TRBV19	TRBJ1-2	NA	14	NA	CASSIPPGIYGYTF	TGTGCCAGTAGTATTCCGCCCGGGATCTATGGCTACACCTTC
TRBV20-1	TRBJ1-1	NA	12	NA	CSAWDPSTEAFF	TGCAGTGCTTGGGACCCTTCGACTGAAGCTTTCTTT
TRBV7-2	TRBJ1-2	NA	15	few	CASSSASGQRRGYTF	TGTGCCAGCAGCTCGGCGTCGGGACAAAGAAGGGGCTACACCTTC
TRBV3-2	TRBJ2-3	NA	15	few	CASSQEAGRTDTQYF	TGTGCCAGCAGCCAAGAGGCGGGACGCACAGATACGCAGTATTTT
TRBV28	TRBJ1-6	NA	16	few	CASSLLALTGNSPLHF	TGTGCCAGCAGTTTATTGGCGTTAACGGGGAATTCACCCCTCCACTTT
TRBV27	TRBJ2-5	NA	13	many	CASSVGGLRTQYF	TGTGCCAGCAGCGTAGGAGGGCTTAGGACCCAGTACTTC
TRBV18	TRBJ2-2	NA	15	many	CASSSLVINTGELFF	TGTGCCAGCTCGAGTCTAGTGATCAACACCGGGGAGCTGTTTTTT
TRBV19	TRBJ2-7	TRBD2	14	NA	CASSIGAGVNEQYF	TGTGCCAGTAGTATAGGAGCGGGAGTCAACGAGCAGTACTTC
TRBV20-1	TRBJ2-1	TRBD2	16	NA	CSARDAREGPYNEQFF	TGCAGTGCTAGAGATGCGAGGGAGGGCCCCTACAATGAGCAGTTCTTC
TRBV6-1	TRBJ2-3	TRBD1	14	few	CASSAGTGHVTQYF	TGTGCCAGCAGCGCCGGGACAGGGCATGTGACGCAGTATTTT
TRBV12-5	TRBJ2-3	NA	17	many	CASGWPRDMSYTDTQYF	TGTGCTAGTGGCTGGCCCCGGGACATGAGTTACACAGATACGCAGTATTTT
TRBV5-5	TRBJ1-1	NA	12	few	CASSLRLAEAFF	TGTGCCAGCAGCTTGAGGTTGGCTGAAGCTTTCTTT
TRBV18	TRBJ2-7	NA	13	many	CASSSGSGAEQYF	TGTGCCAGCTCTAGTGGGAGTGGGGCCGAGCAGTACTTC
TRBV10-3	TRBJ2-1	TRBD2	13	few	CAISLAGGNEQFF	TGTGCCATCAGTTTAGCGGGAGGGAATGAGCAGTTCTTC
TRBV20-1	TRBJ2-3	NA	16	many	CSARAPQRVRTDTQYF	TGCAGTGCTAGGGCCCCCCAAAGGGTTAGAACAGATACGCAGTATTTT
TRBV5-1	TRBJ2-1	TRBD2	15	NA	CASSSIAGDTYEQFF	TGCGCCAGCAGCAGTATAGCGGGAGATACGTATGAGCAGTTCTTC
TRBV28	TRBJ1-1	NA	14	many	CASREGRPDTEAFF	TGTGCCAGCAGGGAAGGGAGGCCAGACACTGAAGCTTTCTTT
TRBV12-3/TRBV12-4	TRBJ1-1	TRBD1	16	NA	CASPLYRGVRNTEAFF	TGTGCCAGCCCCCTTTACAGGGGCGTCCGGAACACTGAAGCTTTCTTT
TRBV19	TRBJ2-7	NA	13	NA	CASSMAQGGEQYF	TGTGCCAGTAGTATGGCCCAGGGGGGCGAGCAGTACTTC